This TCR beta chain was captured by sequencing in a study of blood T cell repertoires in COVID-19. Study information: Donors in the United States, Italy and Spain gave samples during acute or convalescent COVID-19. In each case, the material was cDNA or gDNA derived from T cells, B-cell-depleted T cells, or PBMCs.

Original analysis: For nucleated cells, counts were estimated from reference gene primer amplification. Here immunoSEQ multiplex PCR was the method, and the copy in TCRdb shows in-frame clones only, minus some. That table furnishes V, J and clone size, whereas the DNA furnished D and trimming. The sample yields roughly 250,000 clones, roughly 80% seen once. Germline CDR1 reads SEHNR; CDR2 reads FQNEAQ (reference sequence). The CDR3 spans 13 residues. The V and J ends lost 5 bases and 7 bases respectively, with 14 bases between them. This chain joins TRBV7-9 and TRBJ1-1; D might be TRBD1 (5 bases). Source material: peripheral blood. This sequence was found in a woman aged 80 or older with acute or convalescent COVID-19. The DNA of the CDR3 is TGTGCCAGCAGCCGAGATGCCGGGGGTGAAGCTTTCTTT. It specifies CASSRDAGGEAFF.